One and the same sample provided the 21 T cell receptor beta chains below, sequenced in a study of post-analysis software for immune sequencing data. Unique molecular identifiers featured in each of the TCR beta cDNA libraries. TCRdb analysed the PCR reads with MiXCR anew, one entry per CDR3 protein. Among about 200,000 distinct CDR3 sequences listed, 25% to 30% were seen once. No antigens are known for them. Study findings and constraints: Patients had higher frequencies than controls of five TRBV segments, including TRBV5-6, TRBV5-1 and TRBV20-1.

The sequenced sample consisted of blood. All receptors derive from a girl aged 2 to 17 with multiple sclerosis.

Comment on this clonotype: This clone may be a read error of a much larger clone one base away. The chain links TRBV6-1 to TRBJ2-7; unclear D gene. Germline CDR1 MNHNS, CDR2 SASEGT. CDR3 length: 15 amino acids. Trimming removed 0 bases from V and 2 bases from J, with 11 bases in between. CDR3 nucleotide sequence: TGTGCCAGCAGTGAAGCGGTAGCTTCGGCCTACGAGCAGTACTTC. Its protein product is CASSEAVASAYEQYF.

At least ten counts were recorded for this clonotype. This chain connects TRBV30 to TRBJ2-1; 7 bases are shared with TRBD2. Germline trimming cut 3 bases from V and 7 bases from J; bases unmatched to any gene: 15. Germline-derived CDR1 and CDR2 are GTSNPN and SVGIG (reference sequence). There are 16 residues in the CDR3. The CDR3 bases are TGTGCCTGGAGAGACCCCCCACCGCTAGCGGCGAATGAGCAGTTCTTC. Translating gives CAWRDPPPLAANEQFF.

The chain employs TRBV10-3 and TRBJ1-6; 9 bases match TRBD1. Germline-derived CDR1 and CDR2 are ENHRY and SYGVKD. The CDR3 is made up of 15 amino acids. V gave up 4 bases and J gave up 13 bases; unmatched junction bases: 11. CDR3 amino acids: CAISADRQGDGPLHF. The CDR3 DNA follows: TGTGCCATCAGTGCGGACCGACAGGGGGACGGCCCCCTCCACTTT.

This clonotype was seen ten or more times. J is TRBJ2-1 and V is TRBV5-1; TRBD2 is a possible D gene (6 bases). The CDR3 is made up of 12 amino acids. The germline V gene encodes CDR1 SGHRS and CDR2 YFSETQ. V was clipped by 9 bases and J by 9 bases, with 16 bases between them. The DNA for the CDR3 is TGCGCCAACGCGGGAAGGGACCTTGAGCAGTTCTTC. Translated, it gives CANAGRDLEQFF. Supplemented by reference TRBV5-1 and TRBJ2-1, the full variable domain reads KAGVTQTPRYLIKTRGQQVTLSCSPISGHRSVSWYQQTPGQGLQFLFEYFSETQRNKGNFPGRFSGRQFSNSRSEMNVSTLELGDSALYLCANAGRDLEQFFGPGTRLTVL.

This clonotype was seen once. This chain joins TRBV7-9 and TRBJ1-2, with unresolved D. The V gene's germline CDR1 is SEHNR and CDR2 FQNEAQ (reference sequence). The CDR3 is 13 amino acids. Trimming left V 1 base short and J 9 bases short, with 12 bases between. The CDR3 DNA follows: TGTGCCAGCAGCTTAGACGGGTGCGGAAGCTACACCTTC. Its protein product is CASSLDGCGSYTF.

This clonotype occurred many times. CDR3 loop: CATSPKRTYNSPLHF. CDR3 sequence (DNA): TGTGCCACCAGCCCTAAGAGAACGTATAATTCACCCCTCCACTTT. The gene calls are TRBV15 and TRBJ1-6; D is unclear. CDR3 size: 15 residues. V gave up 5 bases and J gave up 4 bases, with 12 bases separating them. CDR1 and CDR2 from the germline V gene are LNHNV and YYDKDF (reference sequence).

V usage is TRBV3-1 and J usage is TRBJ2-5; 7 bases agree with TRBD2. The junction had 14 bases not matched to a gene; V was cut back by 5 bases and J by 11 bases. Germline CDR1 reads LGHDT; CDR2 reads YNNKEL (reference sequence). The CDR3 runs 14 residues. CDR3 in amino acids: CASSLSGMGDEQYF. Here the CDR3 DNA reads TGTGCCAGCAGCTTAAGCGGGATGGGGGATGAGCAGTACTTC.

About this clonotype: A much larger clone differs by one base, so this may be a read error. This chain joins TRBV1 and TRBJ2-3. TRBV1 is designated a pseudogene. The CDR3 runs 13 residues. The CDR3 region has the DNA TGCACCAGCAGCCACCGCAGCCCAGATACGCAGTATTTT. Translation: CTSSHRSPDTQYF.

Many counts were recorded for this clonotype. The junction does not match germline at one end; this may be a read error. The CDR3 DNA is TGTGCTAGCAGCTCTACGACAGGGCCTGGGGAGCAGTTCTTC. Translation: CASSSTTGPGEQFF. This chain uses TRBV7-7 with TRBJ2-1, with TRBD1 identical over 7 bases. CDR1 is SSHAT, CDR2 FNYEAQ, per germline (reference sequence). The CDR3 totals 14 residues.

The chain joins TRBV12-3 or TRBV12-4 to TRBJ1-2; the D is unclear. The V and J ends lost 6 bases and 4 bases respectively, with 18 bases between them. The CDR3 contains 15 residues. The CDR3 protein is CASSLRGGMSYGYTF. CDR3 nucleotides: TGTGCCAGCAGCCTGCGAGGAGGGATGAGCTATGGCTACACCTTC.

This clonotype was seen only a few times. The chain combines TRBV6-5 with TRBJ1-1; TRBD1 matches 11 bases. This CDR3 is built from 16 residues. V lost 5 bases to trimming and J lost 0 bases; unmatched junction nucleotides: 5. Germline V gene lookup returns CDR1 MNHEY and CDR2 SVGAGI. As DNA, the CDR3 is TGTGCCAGCAGTACCTGGACAGGGGGCATGAACACTGAAGCTTTCTTT. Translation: CASSTWTGGMNTEAFF.

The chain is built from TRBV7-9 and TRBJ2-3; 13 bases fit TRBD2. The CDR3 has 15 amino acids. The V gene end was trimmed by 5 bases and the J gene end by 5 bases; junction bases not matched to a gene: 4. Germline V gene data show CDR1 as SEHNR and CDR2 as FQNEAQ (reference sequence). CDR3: CASSPLAGGGDTQYF. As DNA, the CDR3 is TGTGCCAGCAGCCCACTAGCGGGAGGGGGAGATACGCAGTATTTT.

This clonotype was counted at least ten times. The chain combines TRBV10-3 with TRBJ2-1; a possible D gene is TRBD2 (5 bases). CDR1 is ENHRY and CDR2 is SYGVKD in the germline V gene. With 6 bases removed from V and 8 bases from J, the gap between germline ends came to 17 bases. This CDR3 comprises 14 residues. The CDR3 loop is CAISSSPSTHEQFF. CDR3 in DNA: TGTGCCATCAGCAGTTCCCCTAGCACCCATGAGCAGTTCTTC.

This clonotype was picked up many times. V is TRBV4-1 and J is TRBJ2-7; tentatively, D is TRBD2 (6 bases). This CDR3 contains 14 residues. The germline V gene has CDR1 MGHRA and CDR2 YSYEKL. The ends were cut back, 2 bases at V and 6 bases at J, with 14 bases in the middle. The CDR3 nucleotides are TGCGCCAGCAGCCAACCCCGGGGAGGCGGCGAGCAGTACTTC. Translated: CASSQPRGGGEQYF.

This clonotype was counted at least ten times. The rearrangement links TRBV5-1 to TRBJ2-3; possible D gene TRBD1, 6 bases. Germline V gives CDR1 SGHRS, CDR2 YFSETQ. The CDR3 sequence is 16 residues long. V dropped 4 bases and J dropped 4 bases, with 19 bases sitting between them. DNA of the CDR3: TGCGCCAGCAGCGCACCACGGGACACTGGTCCAGATACGCAGTATTTT. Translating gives CASSAPRDTGPDTQYF. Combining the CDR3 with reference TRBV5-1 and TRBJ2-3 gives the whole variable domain KAGVTQTPRYLIKTRGQQVTLSCSPISGHRSVSWYQQTPGQGLQFLFEYFSETQRNKGNFPGRFSGRQFSNSRSEMNVSTLELGDSALYLCASSAPRDTGPDTQYFGPGTRLTVL.

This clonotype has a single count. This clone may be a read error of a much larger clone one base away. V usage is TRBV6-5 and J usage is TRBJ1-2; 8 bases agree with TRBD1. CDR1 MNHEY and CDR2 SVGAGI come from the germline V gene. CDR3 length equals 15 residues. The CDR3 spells CANSSSGTGHYGYTF. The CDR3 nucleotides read TGTGCCAACAGTTCCTCGGGGACAGGTCACTATGGCTACACCTTC.

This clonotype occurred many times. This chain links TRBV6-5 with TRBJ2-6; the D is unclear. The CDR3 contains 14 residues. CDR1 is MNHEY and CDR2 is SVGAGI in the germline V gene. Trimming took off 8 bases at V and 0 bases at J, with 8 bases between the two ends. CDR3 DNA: TGTGCCAGCCGCCAGCACTCTGGGGCCAACGTCCTGACTTTC. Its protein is CASRQHSGANVLTF.

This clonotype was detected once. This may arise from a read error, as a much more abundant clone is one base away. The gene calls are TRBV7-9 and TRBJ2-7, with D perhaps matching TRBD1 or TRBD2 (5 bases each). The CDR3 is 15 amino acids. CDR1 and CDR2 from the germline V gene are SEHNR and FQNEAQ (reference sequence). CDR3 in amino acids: CVSSLPRAGSYEQYF. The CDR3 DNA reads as TGTGTCAGCAGCTTACCCAGGGCGGGTTCCTACGAGCAGTACTTC.

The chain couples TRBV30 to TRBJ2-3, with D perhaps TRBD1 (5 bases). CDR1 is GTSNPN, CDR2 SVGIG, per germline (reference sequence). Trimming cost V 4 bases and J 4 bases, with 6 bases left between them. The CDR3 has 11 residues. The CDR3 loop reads CAWTTADTQYF. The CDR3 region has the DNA TGTGCCTGGACGACAGCAGATACGCAGTATTTT.

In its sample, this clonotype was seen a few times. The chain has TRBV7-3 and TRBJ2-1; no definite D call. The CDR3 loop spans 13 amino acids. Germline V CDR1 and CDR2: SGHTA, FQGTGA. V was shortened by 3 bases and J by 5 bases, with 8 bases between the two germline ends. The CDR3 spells CASSFGLNNEQFF. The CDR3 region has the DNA TGTGCCAGCAGCTTTGGCCTGAACAATGAGCAGTTCTTC. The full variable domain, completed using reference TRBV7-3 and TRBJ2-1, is GAGVSQTPSNKVTEKGKYVELRCDPISGHTALYWYRQSLGQGPEFLIYFQGTGAADDSGLPNDRFFAVRPEGSVSTLKIQRTERGDSAVYLCASSFGLNNEQFFGPGTRLTVL.

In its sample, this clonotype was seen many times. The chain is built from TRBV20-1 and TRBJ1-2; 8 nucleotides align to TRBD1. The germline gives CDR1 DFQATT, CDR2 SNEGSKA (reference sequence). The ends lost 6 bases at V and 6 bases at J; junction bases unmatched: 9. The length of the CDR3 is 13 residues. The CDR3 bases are TGCAGTGCCGTAGACAGGGGAGGTAATGGCTACACCTTC. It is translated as CSAVDRGGNGYTF.